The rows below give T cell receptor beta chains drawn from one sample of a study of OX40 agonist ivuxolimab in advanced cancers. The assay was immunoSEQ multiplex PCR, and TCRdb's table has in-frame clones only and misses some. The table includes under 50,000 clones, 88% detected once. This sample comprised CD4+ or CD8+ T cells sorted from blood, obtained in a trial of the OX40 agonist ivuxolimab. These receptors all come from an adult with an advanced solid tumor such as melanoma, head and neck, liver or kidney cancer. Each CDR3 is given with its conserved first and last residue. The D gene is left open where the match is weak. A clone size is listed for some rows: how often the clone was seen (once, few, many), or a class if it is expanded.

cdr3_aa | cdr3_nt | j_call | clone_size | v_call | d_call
CASSESVQETQYF | TGTGCCAGCTCAGAATCGGTCCAAGAGACCCAGTACTTC | TRBJ2-5 | - | TRBV18 | -
CASSTQNNQPQHF | TGTGCCAGCAGTACCCAGAACAATCAGCCCCAGCATTTT | TRBJ1-5 | - | TRBV6-6 | -
CASSLVGRTNTEAFF | TGTGCCAGCAGCTTAGTGGGGCGAACAAACACTGAAGCTTTCTTT | TRBJ1-1 | - | TRBV7-9 | -
CASSFLVGQKTQYF | TGTGCCAGCAGTTTTCTAGTGGGCCAGAAGACCCAGTACTTC | TRBJ2-5 | - | TRBV28 | -
CASSEAGGAYGYTF | TGTGCCAGCAGTGAAGCGGGGGGAGCCTATGGCTACACCTTC | TRBJ1-2 | - | TRBV6-1 | -
CASSAAEFPYEQYF | TGTGCCAGCAGTGCAGCTGAGTTTCCCTACGAGCAGTACTTC | TRBJ2-7 | - | TRBV9 | -
CASSTAGTVNNEQFF | TGCGCCAGCAGCACGGCCGGGACAGTCAACAATGAGCAGTTCTTC | TRBJ2-1 | - | TRBV4-1 | TRBD1
CASSTTDNYGYTF | TGTGCCAGCAGTACGACAGATAACTATGGCTACACCTTC | TRBJ1-2 | - | TRBV28 | -
CASTVFPGTVYGYTF | TGTGCCAGCACCGTTTTCCCCGGGACAGTCTATGGCTACACCTTC | TRBJ1-2 | - | TRBV28 | TRBD1
CSVDGETPSTDTQYF | TGCAGCGTTGACGGAGAGACCCCTAGCACAGATACGCAGTATTTT | TRBJ2-3 | - | TRBV29-1 | -
CAWSSGTGFYSLSYEQYF | TGTGCCTGGAGCTCCGGGACAGGCTTCTATTCTCTCTCATACGAGCAGTACTTC | TRBJ2-7 | - | TRBV30 | TRBD1
CASSLGGGMNTEAFF | TGTGCCAGCAGCTTGGGGGGAGGCATGAACACTGAAGCTTTCTTT | TRBJ1-1 | once | TRBV5-4 | -
CAWSVDTSSNEKLFF | TGTGCCTGGAGTGTAGACACCTCAAGTAATGAAAAACTGTTTTTT | TRBJ1-4 | - | TRBV30 | -
CASSSEGGNQPQHF | TGTGCCAGCAGCTCAGAAGGGGGGAATCAGCCCCAGCATTTT | TRBJ1-5 | - | TRBV7-9 | -
CASSLSTSPLHF | TGTGCCAGCAGTTTATCAACTTCACCCCTCCACTTT | TRBJ1-6 | - | TRBV28 | -
CASSRWEGQPQHF | TGCGCCAGCAGTAGGTGGGAGGGGCAGCCCCAGCATTTT | TRBJ1-5 | - | TRBV10-2 | -
CASNDPRREDSYNEQFF | TGTGCCAGCAACGACCCGCGGAGGGAGGACTCCTACAATGAGCAGTTCTTC | TRBJ2-1 | few | TRBV11-2 | -
CASREGTSGTDTQYF | TGTGCCAGCAGAGAAGGGACTAGCGGGACAGATACGCAGTATTTT | TRBJ2-3 | - | TRBV28 | TRBD2